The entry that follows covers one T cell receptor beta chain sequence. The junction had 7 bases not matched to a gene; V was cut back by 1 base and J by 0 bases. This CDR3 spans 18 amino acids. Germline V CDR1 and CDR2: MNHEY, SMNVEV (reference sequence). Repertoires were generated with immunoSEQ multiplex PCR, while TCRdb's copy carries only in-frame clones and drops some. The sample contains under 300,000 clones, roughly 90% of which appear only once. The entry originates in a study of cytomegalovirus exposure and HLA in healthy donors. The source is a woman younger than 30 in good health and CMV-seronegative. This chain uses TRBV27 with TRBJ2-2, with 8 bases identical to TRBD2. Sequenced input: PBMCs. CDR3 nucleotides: TGTGCCAGCAGTTTATGGTTTAGCGGGGCGGCGAACACCGGGGAGCTGTTTTTT. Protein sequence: CASSLWFSGAANTGELFF.